The 7 T cell receptor beta chains below all came from one sample that was sequenced in a study of T-cell memory formation after mild COVID-19 (dated by TCRdb to the early 2020s). Libraries were made using 5' RACE. TCRdb shows the sequencer as Illumina NovaSeq 6000. TCRdb reprocessed the public reads (quality trimming at Q25 with fastp, clone calling with MiXCR) and kept in-frame beta chains. Identical CDR3 proteins give one entry, which carries the most common genes and DNA. In this sample the table shows 250,000 to 300,000 distinct CDR3 sequences, around 16% of which occur a single time. 22% of the sample rests with the top ten. The sample comprised PBMCs or a T cell subset sorted from them (not recorded which). The receptors were gathered from a man aged 18 to 29 who had mild COVID-19 (a few samples of this study predate the infection). The sample titles of this study are shuffled in the database, so cell type and time point are left out; the donor was told from shared clones.

This chain uses TRBV6-2 or TRBV6-3 with TRBJ1-1; D unresolved. Germline CDR1 and CDR2: MNHEY and SVGEGT. The CDR3 is 13 amino acids. V gave up 2 bases and J gave up 5 bases, with 9 bases separating them. The CDR3 DNA reads as TGTGCCAGCAGTTACATGGGCAGGACTGAAGCTTTCTTT. It specifies CASSYMGRTEAFF.

This clonotype was recorded a few times. The chain recombines TRBV6-2 or TRBV6-3 with TRBJ2-2; 7 nucleotides match TRBD2. J lost 0 bases, V lost 7 bases, and 11 bases had no gene match. Per the germline V gene, CDR1 is MNHEY and CDR2 is SVGEGT. The CDR3 consists of 17 residues. The CDR3 nucleotides read TGTGCCAGCACCCTCGGCTGGGGGGGTCCGAACACCGGGGAGCTGTTTTTT. Amino acids: CASTLGWGGPNTGELFF.

The V and J genes are TRBV19 and TRBJ2-3; 8 nucleotides line up with TRBD2. Trimming cost V 11 bases and J 0 bases; bases outside gene matches: 28. Germline loops: CDR1 LNHDA, CDR2 SQIVND (reference sequence). The CDR3 has 21 amino acids. This chain's CDR3 is CAGKKGDRGAGATTSTDTQYF. For the CDR3, the DNA is TGTGCCGGGAAAAAAGGCGATAGGGGAGCGGGGGCGACAACTAGCACAGATACGCAGTATTTT.

Only a few counts were recorded for this clonotype. CDR3 sequence: CSAKDPSSGNTIYF. CDR3 coding DNA: TGCAGTGCTAAGGACCCGAGCTCTGGAAACACCATATATTTT. The V gene is TRBV20-1, the J gene TRBJ1-3; D call uncertain. Germline CDR1 reads DFQATT; CDR2 reads SNEGSKA (reference sequence). Trimming shortened V by 4 bases and J by 0 bases, and 10 bases separated the two germline ends. CDR3 length: 14 amino acids.

At least ten counts were recorded for this clonotype. The chain uses TRBV5-1 and TRBJ2-3, with TRBD2 matching over 8 bases. CDR1 SGHRS and CDR2 YFSETQ come from the germline V gene. The CDR3 contains 17 residues. J was trimmed by 3 bases and V by 2 bases; bases with no gene match: 11. The CDR3 bases are TGCGCCAGCAGCTTCTCCTATGCGGGGGGAAATACAGATACGCAGTATTTT. Amino acids: CASSFSYAGGNTDTQYF. The complete variable domain, with remaining parts taken from reference TRBV5-1 and TRBJ2-3, reads KAGVTQTPRYLIKTRGQQVTLSCSPISGHRSVSWYQQTPGQGLQFLFEYFSETQRNKGNFPGRFSGRQFSNSRSEMNVSTLELGDSALYLCASSFSYAGGNTDTQYFGPGTRLTVL.

The genes are TRBV5-1 and TRBJ1-4; TRBD1 aligns across 8 bases. The V gene's germline CDR1 is SGHRS and CDR2 YFSETQ. With 3 bases clipped from V and 6 bases from J, the junction kept 4 bases outside the gene matches. CDR3 length equals 14 residues. This chain's CDR3 is CASSWSGGYEKLFF. In nucleotides, the CDR3 is TGCGCCAGCAGCTGGTCAGGGGGCTATGAAAAACTGTTTTTT.

The chain has TRBV20-1 and TRBJ1-6; D ambiguous. Germline V gives CDR1 DFQATT, CDR2 SNEGSKA (reference sequence). The length of the CDR3 is 13 residues. The V gene lost 2 bases and the J gene lost 8 bases, with 10 bases spanning the gap. The CDR3: CSARTQADSPLHF. The DNA of the CDR3 is TGCAGTGCTAGAACGCAGGCGGATTCACCCCTCCACTTT.